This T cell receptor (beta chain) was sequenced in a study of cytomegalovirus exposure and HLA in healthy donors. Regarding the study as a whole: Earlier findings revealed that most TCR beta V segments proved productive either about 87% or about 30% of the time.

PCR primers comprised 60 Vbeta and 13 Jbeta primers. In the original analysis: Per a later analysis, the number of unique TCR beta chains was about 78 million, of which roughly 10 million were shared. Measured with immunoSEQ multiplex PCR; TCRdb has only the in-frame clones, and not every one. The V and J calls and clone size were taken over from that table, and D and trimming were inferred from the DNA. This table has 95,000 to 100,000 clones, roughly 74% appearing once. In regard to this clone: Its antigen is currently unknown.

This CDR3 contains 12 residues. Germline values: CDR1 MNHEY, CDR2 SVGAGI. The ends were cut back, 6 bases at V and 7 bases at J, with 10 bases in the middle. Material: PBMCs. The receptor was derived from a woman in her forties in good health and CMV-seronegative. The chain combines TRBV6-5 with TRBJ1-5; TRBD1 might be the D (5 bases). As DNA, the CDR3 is TGTGCCAGCAGGGCAGGGAACCAGCCCCAGCATTTT. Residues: CASRAGNQPQHF.